Shown below are 30 T cell receptor beta chains from a single sample sequenced in a study of tumor and adjacent non-tumor tissue in lung cancer (dated by TCRdb to the late 2010s). To prepare the library, multiplex PCR was applied. The instrument given in TCRdb is Illumina HiSeq 2500. TCRbeta libraries were built by three rounds of nested PCR using primers (Table S4), following protocols modified from ARM-PCR. Through fastp at Q25 and MiXCR, TCRdb rebuilt clones from the public reads, retaining in-frame beta chains. Identical CDR3 proteins give one entry, which carries the most common genes and DNA. This sample comprises roughly 65,000 distinct CDR3 sequences, about three fifths of them detected only once. 20% to 25% of the sample comes from the top ten. Bulk unsorted tissue served as the source for RNA extraction, and RNA quality was assessed using a NanoDrop ND-1000 and an Agilent 2100. The source material was lung tumor tissue. These TCRs come from a middle-aged man with non-small cell lung cancer.

As for this clonotype: A junction end diverges from the germline sequence, so it may reflect a read error. The chain uses TRBV30 and TRBJ2-3, with D possibly TRBD2 on 5 matching bases. The CDR3 extends over 15 amino acids. The germline V gene encodes CDR1 GTSNPN and CDR2 SVGIG (reference sequence). The CDR3, as DNA: TGTGCCTGGAATCCCACGAGCTCGATTAGCGATACGCACTATTTT. This codes for CAWNPTSSISDTHYF.

V and J are TRBV4-1 and TRBJ2-7; D not certain. Germline V CDR1 and CDR2: MGHRA, YSYEKL. Trimming left V 3 bases short and J 9 bases short, with 15 bases between. CDR3 length: 13 residues. The DNA for the CDR3 is TGCGCCAGCAGCCAGGATCGACTGAGGATGCAGTACTTC. Its protein is CASSQDRLRMQYF.

This clonotype showed up many times. The chain joins TRBV6-5 to TRBJ2-7; maybe TRBD2 (5 bases). The CDR3 covers 14 residues. V dropped 0 bases and J dropped 2 bases, with 8 bases sitting between them. Germline-derived CDR1 and CDR2 are MNHEY and SVGAGI. In DNA form, the CDR3 reads TGTGCCAGCAGTTACTCGAGGGAAACCTACGAGCAGTACTTC. Translation: CASSYSRETYEQYF.

This clonotype has ten or more counts. The CDR3 DNA is TGTGCCAGCAGCCCGCGGACAGGAAACACTGAAGCTTTCTTT. This encodes CASSPRTGNTEAFF. The chain couples TRBV12-3 or TRBV12-4 to TRBJ1-1, with 7 bases identical to TRBD1. V lost 6 bases and J lost 2; bases outside the gene matches: 6. The CDR3 spans 14 residues.

This clonotype was observed at least ten times. V and J are TRBV4-2 and TRBJ2-7, with TRBD2 identical over 10 bases. Germline CDR1 LGHNA, CDR2 YNFKEQ. V gave up 0 bases and J gave up 2 bases; unmatched junction bases: 1. The CDR3 totals 15 residues. For the CDR3, the DNA is TGTGCCAGCAGCCAAGAGAGCGGGAGGGCCTACGAGCAGTACTTC. Protein product: CASSQESGRAYEQYF.

V is TRBV20-1 and J is TRBJ2-7, with D perhaps TRBD1 (5 bases). V lost 6 bases and J 5 bases, leaving 26 bases between the germline ends. The CDR3 loop spans 16 amino acids. Germline V lookup: CDR1 DFQATT, CDR2 SNEGSKA (reference sequence). CDR3 in DNA: TGCAGTGCCCCCGACAAGGGGCGGCCAACATCCGACGAGCAGTACTTC. Translated: CSAPDKGRPTSDEQYF.

About this clonotype: The junction shows a germline mismatch at one end, possibly a read error. J is TRBJ2-1 and V is TRBV20-1; 9 bases map to TRBD1. Per germline, CDR1 DFQATT and CDR2 SNEGSKA (reference sequence). CDR3 length: 15 residues. For the CDR3, the DNA is TGCAGTGCTAGGTTCGGGACAGGGCCTTACAATGAGGAGTTCTTC. Amino acids: CSARFGTGPYNEEFF.

CDR3 loop: CSARSDRSYVQYF. CDR3 coding DNA: TGCAGTGCTAGATCGGACAGGTCCTATGTGCAGTACTTC. The rearrangement links TRBV20-1 to TRBJ2-7; 7 bases agree with TRBD1. Germline CDR1 and CDR2: DFQATT and SNEGSKA (reference sequence). Trimming took 2 bases from V and 9 from J; bases not matched to a gene: 10. The CDR3 spans 13 residues.

This rearrangement joins TRBV11-2 to TRBJ2-1, with 9 bases matching TRBD2. Germline V gene data show CDR1 as SGHAT and CDR2 as FQNNGV. The CDR3 has 15 amino acids. V dropped 5 bases and J dropped 7; count of bases not matched to a gene: 9. This CDR3 is CASSIRTSVGNEQFF. CDR3 DNA: TGTGCCAGCAGCATACGGACTAGCGTAGGGAATGAGCAGTTCTTC.

Of note for this clonotype: A junction boundary mismatches the germline segment, possibly from a read error. The J gene is TRBJ1-1, the V gene TRBV20-1, with D hard to call. Germline V lookup: CDR1 DFQATT, CDR2 SNEGSKA (reference sequence). CDR3 length: 13 residues. CDR3 DNA: TGCAGTGCTAGGGAAGGAACTGACACTGAAGCCTTCTTT. It is translated as CSAREGTDTEAFF.

Regarding this clonotype: At one end, the junction sequence differs from germline, possibly due to a read error. The rearrangement links TRBV5-1 to TRBJ2-2; weak D call: TRBD2 (5 bases). In germline, CDR1 is SGHRS, CDR2 YFSETQ. The CDR3 totals 16 residues. CDR3 bases: TGCGCCAGCAGCTTGGCTCAGGTGGCTGACACCGGGGAGCTGTATTTT. Residues: CASSLAQVADTGELYF. The full variable domain, completed using reference TRBV5-1 and TRBJ2-2, is KAGVTQTPRYLIKTRGQQVTLSCSPISGHRSVSWYQQTPGQGLQFLFEYFSETQRNKGNFPGRFSGRQFSNSRSEMNVSTLELGDSALYLCASSLAQVADTGELYFGEGSRLTVL.

There are many counts of this clonotype. This chain connects TRBV28 to TRBJ1-5, with TRBD1 matching 8 bases. Trimming at V came to 6 bases and at J to 5 bases, leaving 3 bases not matched to a gene. The germline V gene has CDR1 MDHEN and CDR2 SYDVKM. The CDR3 sequence is 13 residues long. This CDR3 reads CASSETGDQPQHF. The DNA for the CDR3 is TGTGCCAGCAGCGAGACAGGGGATCAGCCCCAGCATTTT.

Notes on this clonotype: It may be a read error: a sequence one base away is much more abundant. V gene TRBV5-1 combines with J gene TRBJ2-7; D is undetermined. CDR1 and CDR2 (germline): SGHRS, YFSETQ. The CDR3 extends over 13 amino acids. Trimming left V 0 bases short and J 6 bases short, with 10 bases between. DNA of the CDR3: TGCGCCAGCAGCTTGGCTCAGAGCTGCGAGCAGTACTTC. It translates to CASSLAQSCEQYF. Full variable domain (remainder filled in from reference TRBV5-1 and TRBJ2-7): KAGVTQTPRYLIKTRGQQVTLSCSPISGHRSVSWYQQTPGQGLQFLFEYFSETQRNKGNFPGRFSGRQFSNSRSEMNVSTLELGDSALYLCASSLAQSCEQYFGPGTRLTVT.

Of note for this clonotype: A much larger clonotype is one base distant, so this may be a read error. V is TRBV28 and J is TRBJ2-3, with 10 bases identical to TRBD2. The CDR3 is made up of 16 amino acids. Germline lookup yields CDR1 MDHEN and CDR2 SYDVKM. The CDR3 loop reads CDSSPISGGPTDTQYF. The CDR3 bases are TGTGACAGCAGCCCCATTAGCGGGGGGCCCACAGATACGCAGTATTTT.

This clonotype has a single count. Lacking the conserved final phenylalanine or tryptophan, this CDR3 likely reflects a read error. CDR3 nucleotide sequence: TGTGCTAGCAGCCCCGGGACAGGGGGAGAGGCTGAGCAGTTCCTC. Translation: CASSPGTGGEAEQFL. This chain uses TRBV7-9 with TRBJ2-1, with TRBD1 identical over 11 bases. CDR1 and CDR2 (germline): SEHNR, FQNEAQ (reference sequence). The CDR3 loop spans 15 amino acids.

As regards this clonotype: A much larger clone lies one base from this, so it may be a read error. CDR3 DNA: TGCGCCAGCGGCCAATACCTCCGGGAGAACACTGAAGCTTTCTTT. Amino acids: CASGQYLRENTEAFF. V and J are TRBV4-1 and TRBJ1-1; no clear D. Germline V gene lookup returns CDR1 MGHRA and CDR2 YSYEKL. The CDR3 contains 15 residues.

Turning to this clonotype: Lacking the conserved final phenylalanine or tryptophan, this CDR3 likely reflects a read error. The rearrangement uses TRBV11-2 and TRBJ1-1; unclear D gene. V was pared by 7 bases and J by 0 bases, with 12 bases between. The CDR3 extends over 14 amino acids. Per germline, CDR1 SGHAT and CDR2 FQNNGV. The chain's CDR3 is CASNYTSVNTEAFL. The CDR3 DNA reads as TGTGCCAGCAACTATACGTCTGTGAACACTGAAGCTTTCTTA.

At least ten counts were recorded for this clonotype. V gene TRBV7-8 combines with J gene TRBJ1-1; TRBD1 might be the D (5 bases). Germline V CDR1 and CDR2: SGHVS, FQNEAQ. Trimming cost V 3 bases and J 0 bases, with 14 bases left between them. The CDR3 extends over 16 amino acids. This CDR3 reads CASSFATGTVNTEAFF. The CDR3 DNA follows: TGTGCCAGCAGCTTTGCCACCGGGACGGTGAACACTGAAGCTTTCTTT.

This clonotype was picked up many times. This chain joins TRBV6-5 and TRBJ2-3; D is uncertain. Trimming removed 5 bases from V and 6 bases from J, with 12 bases in between. Germline V gene lookup returns CDR1 MNHEY and CDR2 SVGAGI. This CDR3 region has 13 residues. The CDR3 nucleotides read TGTGCCAGCAGTGATGCCGCGCGGGATACGCAGTATTTT. Protein product: CASSDAARDTQYF.

The chain has TRBV7-9 and TRBJ2-1; tentative D call: TRBD1 (5 bases). Per germline, CDR1 SEHNR and CDR2 FQNEAQ (reference sequence). This CDR3 contains 15 residues. V was trimmed by 1 base and J by 10 bases, leaving 17 bases between them. The CDR3 DNA reads TGTGCCAGCAGCTTAGATATTGGGGCCTTAAGCGAGCAGTTCTTC. Protein sequence: CASSLDIGALSEQFF.

V usage is TRBV6-6 and J usage is TRBJ2-7; 7 nucleotides line up with TRBD1. The V segment lost 9 bases and the J segment 2 bases; nucleotides outside the gene matches: 16. In germline, CDR1 is MNHNY, CDR2 SVGAGI (reference sequence). This CDR3 is built from 16 residues. CDR3 residues: CASSPASGQIPYEQYF. The CDR3 bases are TGTGCCAGTTCCCCCGCCTCGGGACAGATACCCTACGAGCAGTACTTC.

V gene TRBV11-2 combines with J gene TRBJ2-3; D is possibly TRBD2 (6 bases). Trimming shortened V by 4 bases and J by 6 bases, and 14 bases separated the two germline ends. Per the germline V gene, CDR1 is SGHAT and CDR2 is FQNNGV. The CDR3 totals 14 residues. DNA of the CDR3: TGTGCCAGCAGCTATTCCCCCGGGGGTGATACGCAGTATTTT. Amino acid sequence: CASSYSPGGDTQYF.

A remark on this clonotype: A clone one base away is much larger, so this may be a read error. DNA of the CDR3: TGTGCCAGCAGTTACTCGTCCGGGACCTCCTACAAGCAGTACTTC. Amino acids: CASSYSSGTSYKQYF. This sequence joins TRBV6-5 and TRBJ2-7; D assignment may be TRBD1 or TRBD2 (5 bases each). The germline CDR1 and CDR2 sequences are MNHEY and SVGAGI. This CDR3 spans 15 amino acids.

Relative to its sample, this clonotype is medium-sized (0.01 to 0.1%). The rearrangement joins TRBV10-3 to TRBJ2-3; 10 bases match TRBD2. V shed 6 bases and J 0 bases; nucleotides not matched to a gene: 6. The CDR3 has 16 residues. Germline CDR1 reads ENHRY; CDR2 reads SYGVKD. In nucleotides, the CDR3 is TGTGCCATCAGCCTAACTAGCGGGGCTAGCACAGATACGCAGTATTTT. It yields the protein CAISLTSGASTDTQYF.

This clonotype was counted between two and nine times. The V and J genes are TRBV5-6 and TRBJ2-1; 7 positions match TRBD2. V gave up 4 bases and J gave up 5 bases; unmatched junction bases: 12. The germline gives CDR1 SGHDT, CDR2 YYEEEE. This CDR3 has 16 amino acids. The chain's CDR3 is CASSPLGEGLHNEQFF. The CDR3 DNA reads as TGTGCCAGCAGCCCGCTGGGGGAGGGCCTCCACAATGAGCAGTTCTTC.

For this clonotype: One junction end disagrees with the germline gene, perhaps due to a read error. V and J are TRBV28 and TRBJ1-2, with 7 bases identical to TRBD1. Germline CDR1 is MDHEN and CDR2 is SYDVKM. This CDR3 is built from 15 residues. In DNA form, the CDR3 reads TGTGCCAGCGGGGTGACCGGGACAGAGAACTATGGCTACGCCTTC. Translated, it gives CASGVTGTENYGYAF.

In regard to this clonotype: A clone one base away is much larger, so this may be a read error. The V and J genes are TRBV30 and TRBJ2-3; D possibly matches TRBD1 or TRBD2 (6 bases each). V lost 1 base to trimming and J lost 7 bases, with 15 bases between them. CDR1 and CDR2 (germline): GTSNPN, SVGIG (reference sequence). The CDR3 spans 14 residues. CDR3 amino acids: CAWSAPRGVNTQYF. CDR3 in DNA: TGTGCCTGGAGTGCCCCTAGGGGGGTAAATACGCAGTATTTT.

The V gene is TRBV20-1, the J gene TRBJ2-5; D is possibly TRBD1 (6 bases). This CDR3 spans 15 amino acids. The germline V gene has CDR1 DFQATT and CDR2 SNEGSKA (reference sequence). V lost 5 bases and J 8 bases, leaving 24 bases between the germline ends. This chain's CDR3 is CSAHDRDMGLKTQYF. CDR3 DNA sequence: TGCAGTGCTCACGACCGGGACATGGGGTTAAAAACCCAGTACTTC.

As for this clonotype: Just one base apart from a much larger clone, this may be a read error. The chain is built from TRBV4-2 and TRBJ2-1, with D possibly being TRBD2 (5 bases). The CDR3 has 16 amino acids. Germline V gene sequence: CDR1 LGHNA, CDR2 YNFKEQ. The DNA of the CDR3 is TGTGTCAGCAGCCAAGGAAGGGTGTCTAGCCGCAATGAGCAGTTCTTC. Translated: CVSSQGRVSSRNEQFF.

Notes on this clonotype: At one boundary the junction diverges from the germline segment, which might be a read error. The chain carries TRBV29-1 and TRBJ2-1, with 8 bases identical to TRBD1. CDR3 length equals 16 residues. Per the germline V gene, CDR1 is SQVTM and CDR2 is ANQGSEA. CDR3 bases: TGCAGCGTTGACGTGGACAGGGCAAGCTCCTACAATGAGCAGTCCTTC. Protein product: CSVDVDRASSYNEQSF.